The clone carrying this T cell receptor beta chain was counted ten times or more. This entry is derived from a study of T cells in Graves' hyperthyroidism and ophthalmopathy. Amplification yielded TCR beta CDR3 regions, with RNA transcripts as the source. When the TCR CDR3 underwent first-round RT-PCR, the HTBI primer set was used. TCRdb re-analysed the multiplex PCR reads in MiXCR, keeping a single row per CDR3 protein. The sample lists 350,000 to 500,000 distinct CDR3 sequences, roughly 13% occurring once. The CDR3 runs to 20 residues. V trimming: 4 bases; J trimming: 0 bases; junction bases outside the gene matches: 16. Germline CDR1 LGHNT, CDR2 FRNRAP.

The V call is TRBV12-5, the J call TRBJ1-5; TRBD1 matches at 9 bases. The sequencing sample was made of blood. This receptor was taken from a woman aged 18-29 years with Graves' hyperthyroidism. CDR3 bases: TGTGCTAGTGGTTACGCCCGGACAGGGGACCCAGTATATAGCAATCAGCCCCAGCATTTT. Its translation is CASGYARTGDPVYSNQPQHF.